The 5 T cell receptor beta chains given below trace back to one sample, sequenced in a study of shared clonotypes between healthy human individuals. Method: immunoSEQ multiplex PCR; TCRdb's copy keeps in-frame clones and lacks some. Among around 700,000 clones listed, about 92% were seen once. Naive CD8 cells, CD45RO-negative and positively selected for CCR7, excluded terminally differentiated effector memory CD45RA+ cells. Sequencing was performed on naive CD8+ T cells sorted from blood. The receptors were sampled from a man aged 25-45 years in good health.

The V and J genes are TRBV5-4 and TRBJ2-7; TRBD2 matches at 8 bases. CDR1 and CDR2 (germline): SGHNT, YYREEE (reference sequence). V was clipped by 3 bases and J by 2 bases; unmatched bases: 10. The CDR3 extends over 16 amino acids. The CDR3 is CASSYGGVSRPYEQYF. DNA of the CDR3: TGTGCCAGCAGCTACGGGGGGGTTAGCCGGCCCTACGAGCAGTACTTC. The variable domain in full, with the rest retrieved from reference TRBV5-4 and TRBJ2-7, is ETGVTQSPTHLIKTRGQQVTLRCSSQSGHNTVSWYQQALGQGPQFIFQYYREEENGRGNFPPRFSGLQFPNYSSELNVNALELDDSALYLCASSYGGVSRPYEQYFGPGTRLTVT.

This sequence joins TRBV6-1 and TRBJ2-3; 9 nucleotides match TRBD2. The V gene's germline CDR1 is MNHNS and CDR2 SASEGT. The CDR3 is made up of 14 amino acids. The J segment lost 2 bases and the V segment lost 10 bases, leaving 7 bases of the junction unmatched. CDR3 nucleotides: TGTGCCACCGAGCTAGCGGGACCCACAGATACGCAGTATTTT. This translates into CATELAGPTDTQYF.

The chain couples TRBV27 to TRBJ1-1; no clear D gene. CDR1 and CDR2 from the germline V gene are MNHEY and SMNVEV (reference sequence). The germline V and J ends were trimmed by 8 bases and 0 bases, with 13 bases remaining between them. This CDR3 has 14 residues. The CDR3 DNA is TGTGCCAGCTCCGAGGCTCGTCTGAACACTGAAGCTTTCTTT. Amino acids: CASSEARLNTEAFF.

CDR3 in amino acids: CASTYGGLDTEAFF. CDR3 DNA: TGTGCCAGCACCTACGGGGGGCTGGACACTGAAGCTTTCTTT. The V gene is TRBV6-5, the J gene TRBJ1-1, with D perhaps matching TRBD1 (6 bases). The CDR3 extends over 14 amino acids. Germline V gene data show CDR1 as MNHEY and CDR2 as SVGAGI. V lost 7 bases and J lost 3, with 15 bases in between.

This chain uses TRBV7-9 with TRBJ2-1; D perhaps matches TRBD2 (9 bases). V lost 2 bases and J 8 bases, leaving 19 bases between the germline ends. The germline gives CDR1 SEHNR, CDR2 FQNEAQ (reference sequence). CDR3 length: 16 amino acids. CDR3 loop: CASSLLDSGGQDEQFF. The CDR3 DNA follows: TGTGCCAGCAGCTTACTGGATAGCGGGGGACAGGATGAGCAGTTCTTC.